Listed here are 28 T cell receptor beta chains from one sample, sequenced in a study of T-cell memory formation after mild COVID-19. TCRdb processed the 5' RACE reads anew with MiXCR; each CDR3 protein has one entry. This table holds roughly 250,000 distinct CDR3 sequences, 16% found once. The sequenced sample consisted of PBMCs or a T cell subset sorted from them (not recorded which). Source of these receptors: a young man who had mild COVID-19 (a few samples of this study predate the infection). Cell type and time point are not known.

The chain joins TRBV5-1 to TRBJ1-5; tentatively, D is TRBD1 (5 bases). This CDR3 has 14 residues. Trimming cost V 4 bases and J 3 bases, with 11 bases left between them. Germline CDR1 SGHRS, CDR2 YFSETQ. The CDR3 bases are TGCGCCAGCAGCCCGGGACCGAACAATCAGCCCCAGCATTTT. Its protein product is CASSPGPNNQPQHF.

CDR3 bases: TGCGCCAGCAGCCAAGCGAGGGGGCGGGGAGATACGCAGTATTTT. Protein sequence: CASSQARGRGDTQYF. The J gene is TRBJ2-3, the V gene TRBV4-1; D possibly corresponds to TRBD1 (7 bases). The CDR3 length is 15 residues. V shed 1 base and J shed 5 bases, with 13 bases lying between them. Germline CDR1 is MGHRA and CDR2 is YSYEKL.

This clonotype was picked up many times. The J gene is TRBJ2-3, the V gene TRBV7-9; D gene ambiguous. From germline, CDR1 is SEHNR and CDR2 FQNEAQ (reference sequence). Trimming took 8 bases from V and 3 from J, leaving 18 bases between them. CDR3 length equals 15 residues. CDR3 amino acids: CASGPRGFGTDTQYF. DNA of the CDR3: TGTGCCAGCGGTCCGAGAGGTTTTGGGACAGATACGCAGTATTTT.

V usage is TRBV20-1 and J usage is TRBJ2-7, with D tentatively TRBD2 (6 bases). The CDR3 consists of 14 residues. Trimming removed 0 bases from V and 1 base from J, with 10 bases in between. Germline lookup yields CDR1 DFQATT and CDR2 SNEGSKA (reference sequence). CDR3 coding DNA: TGCAGTGCTAGAGATCCACGGGGGTCCTACGAGCAGTACGTC. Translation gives CSARDPRGSYEQYV.

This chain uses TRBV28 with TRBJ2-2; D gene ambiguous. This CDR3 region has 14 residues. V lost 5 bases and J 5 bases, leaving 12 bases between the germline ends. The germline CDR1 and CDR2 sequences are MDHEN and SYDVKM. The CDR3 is CASSGSPLTGELFF. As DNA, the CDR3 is TGTGCCAGCAGTGGTTCCCCTCTAACCGGGGAGCTGTTTTTT. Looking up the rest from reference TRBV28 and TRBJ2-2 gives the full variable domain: DVKVTQSSRYLVKRTGEKVFLECVQDMDHENMFWYRQDPGLGLRLIYFSYDVKMKEKGDIPEGYSVSREKKERFSLILESASTNQTSMYLCASSGSPLTGELFFGEGSRLTVL.

The CDR3 spells CATRRSPQHF. The CDR3 nucleotides read TGTGCCACTAGGAGGAGTCCCCAGCATTTT. The rearrangement joins TRBV24-1 to TRBJ1-5; D gene ambiguous. CDR3 length: 10 residues. The germline V gene has CDR1 KGHDR and CDR2 SFDVKD. V was cut by 10 bases and J by 10 bases, with 10 bases left in between.

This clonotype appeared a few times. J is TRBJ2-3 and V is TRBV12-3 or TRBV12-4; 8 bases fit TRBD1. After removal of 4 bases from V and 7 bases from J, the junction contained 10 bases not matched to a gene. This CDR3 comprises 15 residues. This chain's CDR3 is CASSSDREAPYTQYF. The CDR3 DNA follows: TGTGCCAGCAGTTCGGACAGGGAGGCGCCTTATACGCAGTATTTT.

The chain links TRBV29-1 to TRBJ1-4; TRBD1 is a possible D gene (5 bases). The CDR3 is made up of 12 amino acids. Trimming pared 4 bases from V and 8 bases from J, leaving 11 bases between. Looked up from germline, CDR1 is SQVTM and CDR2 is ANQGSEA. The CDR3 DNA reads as TGCAGCGTTGGGGCTGAGGGGGAAAAACTGTTTTTT. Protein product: CSVGAEGEKLFF.

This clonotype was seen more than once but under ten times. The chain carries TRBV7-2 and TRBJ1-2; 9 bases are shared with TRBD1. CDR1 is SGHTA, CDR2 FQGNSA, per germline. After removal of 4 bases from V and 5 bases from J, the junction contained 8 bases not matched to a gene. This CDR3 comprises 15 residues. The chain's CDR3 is CASSSYRTGEYGYTF. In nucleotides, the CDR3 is TGTGCCAGCAGCTCCTACAGGACAGGGGAATATGGCTACACCTTC.

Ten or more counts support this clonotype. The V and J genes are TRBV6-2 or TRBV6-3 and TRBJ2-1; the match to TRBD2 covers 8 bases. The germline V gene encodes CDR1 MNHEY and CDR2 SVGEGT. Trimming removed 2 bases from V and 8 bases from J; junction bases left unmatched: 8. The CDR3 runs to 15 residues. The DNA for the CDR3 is TGTGCCAGCAGTTACGGTCGGGGGGGCAGGGATGAGCAGTTCTTC. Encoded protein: CASSYGRGGRDEQFF.

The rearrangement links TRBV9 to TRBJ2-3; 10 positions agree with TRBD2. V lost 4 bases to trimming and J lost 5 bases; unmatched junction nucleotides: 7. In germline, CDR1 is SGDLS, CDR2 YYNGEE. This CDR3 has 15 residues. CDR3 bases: TGTGCCAGCAGCTATCGCGGGACTAGCGAAGATACGCAGTATTTT. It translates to CASSYRGTSEDTQYF.

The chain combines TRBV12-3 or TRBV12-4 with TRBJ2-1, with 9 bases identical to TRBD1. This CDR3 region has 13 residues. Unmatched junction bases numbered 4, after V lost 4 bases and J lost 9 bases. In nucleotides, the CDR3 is TGTGCCAGCAGTTCCGGGACAGGGACTGAGCAGTTCTTC. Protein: CASSSGTGTEQFF.

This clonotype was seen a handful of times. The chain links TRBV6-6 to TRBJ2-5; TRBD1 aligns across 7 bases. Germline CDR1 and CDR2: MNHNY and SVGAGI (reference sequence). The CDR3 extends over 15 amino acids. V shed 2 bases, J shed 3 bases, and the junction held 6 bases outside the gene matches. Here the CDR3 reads CASSYRDRTKETQYF. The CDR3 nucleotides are TGTGCCAGCAGTTACCGGGACAGAACTAAAGAGACCCAGTACTTC.

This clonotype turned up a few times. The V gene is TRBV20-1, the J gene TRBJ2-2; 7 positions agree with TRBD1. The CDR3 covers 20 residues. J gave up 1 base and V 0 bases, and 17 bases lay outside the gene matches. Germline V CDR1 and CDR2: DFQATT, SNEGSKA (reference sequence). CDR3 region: CSARDRKQGVHELNTGELFF. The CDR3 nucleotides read TGCAGTGCTAGAGATCGGAAGCAGGGGGTTCACGAGCTGAACACCGGGGAGCTGTTTTTT.

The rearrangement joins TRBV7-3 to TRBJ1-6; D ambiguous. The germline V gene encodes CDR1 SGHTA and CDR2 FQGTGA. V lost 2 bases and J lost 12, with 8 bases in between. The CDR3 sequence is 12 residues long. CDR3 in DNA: TGTGCCAGCAGCTTACCTGGAGGACCCCTCCACTTT. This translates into CASSLPGGPLHF.

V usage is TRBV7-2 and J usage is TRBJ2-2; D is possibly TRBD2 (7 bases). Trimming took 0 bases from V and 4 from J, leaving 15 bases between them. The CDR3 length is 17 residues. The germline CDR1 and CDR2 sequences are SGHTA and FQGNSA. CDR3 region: CASSLAPVGGPTGELFF. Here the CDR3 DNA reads TGTGCCAGCAGCTTAGCGCCTGTGGGGGGGCCCACCGGGGAGCTGTTTTTT. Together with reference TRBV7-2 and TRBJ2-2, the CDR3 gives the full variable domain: GAGVSQSPSNKVTEKGKDVELRCDPISGHTALYWYRQSLGQGLEFLIYFQGNSAPDKSGLPSDRFSAERTGGSVSTLTIQRTQQEDSAVYLCASSLAPVGGPTGELFFGEGSRLTVL.

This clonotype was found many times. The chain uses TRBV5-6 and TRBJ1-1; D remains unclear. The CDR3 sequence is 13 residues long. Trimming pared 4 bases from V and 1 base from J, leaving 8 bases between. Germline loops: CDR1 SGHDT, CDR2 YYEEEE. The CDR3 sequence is CASSLTANTEAFF. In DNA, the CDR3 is TGTGCCAGCAGCCTTACAGCGAACACTGAAGCTTTCTTT.

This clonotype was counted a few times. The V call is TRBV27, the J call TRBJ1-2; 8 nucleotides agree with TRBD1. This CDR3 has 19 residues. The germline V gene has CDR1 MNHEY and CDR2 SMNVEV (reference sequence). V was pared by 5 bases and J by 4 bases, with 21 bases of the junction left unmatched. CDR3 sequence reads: CASSPQYAARDRRAYGYTF. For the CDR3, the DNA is TGTGCCAGCAGTCCCCAATATGCCGCCCGGGACAGGCGGGCCTATGGCTACACCTTC.

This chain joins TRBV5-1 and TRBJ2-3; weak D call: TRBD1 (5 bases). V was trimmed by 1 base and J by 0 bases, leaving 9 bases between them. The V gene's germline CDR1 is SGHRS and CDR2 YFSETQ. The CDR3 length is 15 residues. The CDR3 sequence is CASSLQGPSTDTQYF. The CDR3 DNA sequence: TGCGCCAGCAGCTTGCAGGGTCCAAGCACAGATACGCAGTATTTT. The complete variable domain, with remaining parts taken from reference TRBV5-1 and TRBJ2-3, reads KAGVTQTPRYLIKTRGQQVTLSCSPISGHRSVSWYQQTPGQGLQFLFEYFSETQRNKGNFPGRFSGRQFSNSRSEMNVSTLELGDSALYLCASSLQGPSTDTQYFGPGTRLTVL.

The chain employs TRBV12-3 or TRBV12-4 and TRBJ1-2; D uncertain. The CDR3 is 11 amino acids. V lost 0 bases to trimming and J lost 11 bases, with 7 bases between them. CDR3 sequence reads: CASSLAGPYTF. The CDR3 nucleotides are TGTGCCAGCAGTTTAGCAGGGCCGTACACCTTC.

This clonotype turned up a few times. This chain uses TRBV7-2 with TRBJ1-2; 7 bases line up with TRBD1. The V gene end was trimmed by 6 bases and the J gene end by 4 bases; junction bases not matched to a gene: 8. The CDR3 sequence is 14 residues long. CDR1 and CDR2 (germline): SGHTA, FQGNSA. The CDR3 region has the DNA TGTGCCAGCAGGGAAGACAGGGAGATCTATGGCTACACCTTC. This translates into CASREDREIYGYTF.

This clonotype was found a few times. CDR3 sequence (DNA): TGTGCCAGCAGCTTGGGTATGTCTGCGCTCCCCACAGATACGCAGTATTTT. The encoded protein is CASSLGMSALPTDTQYF. The gene calls are TRBV5-5 and TRBJ2-3; D not resolved. Per germline, CDR1 SGHKS and CDR2 YYEKEE (reference sequence). The CDR3 contains 17 residues. V was pared by 0 bases and J by 2 bases, with 16 bases between.

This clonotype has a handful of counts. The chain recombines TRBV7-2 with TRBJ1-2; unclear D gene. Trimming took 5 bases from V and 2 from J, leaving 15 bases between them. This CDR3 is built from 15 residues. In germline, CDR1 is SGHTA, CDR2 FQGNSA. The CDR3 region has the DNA TGTGCCAGCAGCCCCACATCAACAGAGAACTATGGCTACACCTTC. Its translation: CASSPTSTENYGYTF.

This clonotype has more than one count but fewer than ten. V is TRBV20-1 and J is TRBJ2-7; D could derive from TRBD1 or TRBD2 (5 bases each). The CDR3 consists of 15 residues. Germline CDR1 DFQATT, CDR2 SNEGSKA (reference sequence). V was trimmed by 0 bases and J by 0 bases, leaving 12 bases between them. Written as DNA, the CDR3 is TGCAGTGCTAGAGATCGGGGACGGACCTCCTACGAGCAGTACGTC. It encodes CSARDRGRTSYEQYV.

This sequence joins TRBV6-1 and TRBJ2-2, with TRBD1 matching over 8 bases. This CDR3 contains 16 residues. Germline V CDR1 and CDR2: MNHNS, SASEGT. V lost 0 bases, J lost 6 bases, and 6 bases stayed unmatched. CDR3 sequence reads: CASSEALGTGAGELFF. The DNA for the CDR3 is TGTGCCAGCAGTGAAGCTTTGGGGACAGGAGCCGGGGAGCTGTTTTTT.

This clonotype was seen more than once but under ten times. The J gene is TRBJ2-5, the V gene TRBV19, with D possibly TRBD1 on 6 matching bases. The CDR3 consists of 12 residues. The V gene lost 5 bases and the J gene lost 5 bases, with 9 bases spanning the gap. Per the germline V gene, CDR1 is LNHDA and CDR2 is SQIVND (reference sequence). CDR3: CASSVRGETQYF. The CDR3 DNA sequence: TGTGCCAGTAGTGTCAGGGGCGAGACCCAGTACTTC.

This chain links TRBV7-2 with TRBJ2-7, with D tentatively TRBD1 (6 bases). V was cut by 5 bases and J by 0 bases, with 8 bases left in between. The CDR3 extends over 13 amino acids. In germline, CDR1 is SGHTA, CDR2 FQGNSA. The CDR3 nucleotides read TGTGCCAGCAGCACAGGGAGCTCCTACGAGCAGTACTTC. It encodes CASSTGSSYEQYF.

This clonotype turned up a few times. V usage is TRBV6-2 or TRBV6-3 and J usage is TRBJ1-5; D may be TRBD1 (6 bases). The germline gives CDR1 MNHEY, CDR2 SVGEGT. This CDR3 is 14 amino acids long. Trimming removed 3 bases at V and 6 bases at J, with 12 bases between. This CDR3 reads CASSYGGGAQPQHF. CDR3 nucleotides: TGTGCCAGCAGTTATGGGGGCGGCGCTCAGCCCCAGCATTTT.